The TCR beta chain under discussion was sequenced for a study of control samples from healthy donors and cancer patients. This CDR3 is built from 14 residues. Per germline, CDR1 MNHEY and CDR2 SVGAGI. V was pared by 0 bases and J by 5 bases, with 2 bases of the junction left unmatched. Some clones are missing from TCRdb's copy, which holds only in-frame ones; the method was immunoSEQ multiplex PCR. The sample includes about 86,000 clones, approximately 95% of them seen just once. This clonotype originated in a woman in her twenties or thirties in good health. The sample taken for sequencing was blood. V and J are TRBV6-5 and TRBJ2-7; 9 positions agree with TRBD1. The CDR3 nucleotides are TGTGCCAGCAGTTACTCCGGGACAGGGAACGAGCAGTACTTC. Translating gives CASSYSGTGNEQYF.